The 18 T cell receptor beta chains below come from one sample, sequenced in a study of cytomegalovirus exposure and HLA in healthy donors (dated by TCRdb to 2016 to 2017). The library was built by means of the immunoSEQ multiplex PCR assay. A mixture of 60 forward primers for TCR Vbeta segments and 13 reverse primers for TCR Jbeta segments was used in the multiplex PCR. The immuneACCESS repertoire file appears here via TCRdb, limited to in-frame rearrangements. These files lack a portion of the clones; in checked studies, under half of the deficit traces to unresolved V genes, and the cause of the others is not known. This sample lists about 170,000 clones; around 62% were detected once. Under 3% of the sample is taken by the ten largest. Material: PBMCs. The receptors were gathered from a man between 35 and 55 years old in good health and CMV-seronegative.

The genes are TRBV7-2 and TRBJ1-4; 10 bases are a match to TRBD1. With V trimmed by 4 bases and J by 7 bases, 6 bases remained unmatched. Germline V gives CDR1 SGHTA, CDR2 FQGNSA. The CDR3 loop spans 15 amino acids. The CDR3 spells CASSSSTGGGEKLFF. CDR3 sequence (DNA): TGTGCCAGCAGCTCCTCGACAGGGGGCGGTGAAAAACTGTTTTTT.

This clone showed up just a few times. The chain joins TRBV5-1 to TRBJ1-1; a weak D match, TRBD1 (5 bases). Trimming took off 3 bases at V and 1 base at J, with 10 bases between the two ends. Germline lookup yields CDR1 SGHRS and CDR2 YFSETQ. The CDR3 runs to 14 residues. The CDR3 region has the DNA TGCGCCAGCAGCTGGGGGGGGGAGAACACTGAAGCTTTCTTT. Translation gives CASSWGGENTEAFF.

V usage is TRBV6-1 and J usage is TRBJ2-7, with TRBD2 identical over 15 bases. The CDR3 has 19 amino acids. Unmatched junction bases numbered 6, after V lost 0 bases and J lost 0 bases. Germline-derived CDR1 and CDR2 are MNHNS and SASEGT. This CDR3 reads CASSEAGTSGGKISYEQYF. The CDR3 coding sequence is TGTGCCAGCAGTGAAGCGGGGACTAGCGGGGGGAAGATCTCCTACGAGCAGTACTTC.

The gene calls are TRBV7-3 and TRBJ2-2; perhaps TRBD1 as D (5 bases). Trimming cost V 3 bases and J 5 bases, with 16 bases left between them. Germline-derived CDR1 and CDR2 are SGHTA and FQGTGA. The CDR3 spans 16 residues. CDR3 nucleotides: TGTGCCAGCAGCTTTACCGGGTCCCAGGGTACCGGGGAGCTGTTTTTT. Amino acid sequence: CASSFTGSQGTGELFF.

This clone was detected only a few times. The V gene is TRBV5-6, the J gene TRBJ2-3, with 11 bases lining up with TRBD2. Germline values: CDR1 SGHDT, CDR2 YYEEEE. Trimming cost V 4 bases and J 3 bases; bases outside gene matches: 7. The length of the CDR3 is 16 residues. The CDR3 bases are TGTGCCAGCAGCCTTACTAGCGGGAGATATACAGATACGCAGTATTTT. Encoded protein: CASSLTSGRYTDTQYF.

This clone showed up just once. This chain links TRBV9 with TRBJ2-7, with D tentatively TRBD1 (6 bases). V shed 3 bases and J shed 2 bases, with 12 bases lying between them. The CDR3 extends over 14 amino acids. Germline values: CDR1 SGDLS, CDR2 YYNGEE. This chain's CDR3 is CASSAGTHTYEQYF. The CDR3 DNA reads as TGTGCCAGCAGCGCGGGGACACATACCTACGAGCAGTACTTC. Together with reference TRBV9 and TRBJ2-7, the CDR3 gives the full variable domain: DSGVTQTPKHLITATGQRVTLRCSPRSGDLSVYWYQQSLDQGLQFLIQYYNGEERAKGNILERFSAQQFPDLHSELNLSSLELGDSALYFCASSAGTHTYEQYFGPGTRLTVT.

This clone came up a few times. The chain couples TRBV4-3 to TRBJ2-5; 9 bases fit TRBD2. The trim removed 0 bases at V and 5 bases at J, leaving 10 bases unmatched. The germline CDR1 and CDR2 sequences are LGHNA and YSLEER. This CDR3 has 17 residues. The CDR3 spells CASSQDNTAGGRETQYF. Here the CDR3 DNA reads TGCGCCAGCAGCCAAGATAATACGGCGGGGGGGAGGGAGACCCAGTACTTC.

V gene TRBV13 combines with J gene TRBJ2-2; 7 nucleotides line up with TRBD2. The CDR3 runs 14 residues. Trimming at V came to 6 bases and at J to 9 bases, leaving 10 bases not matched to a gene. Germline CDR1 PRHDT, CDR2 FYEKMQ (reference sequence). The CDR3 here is CASSLHRLARELFF. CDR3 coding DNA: TGTGCCAGCAGTCTTCACCGACTAGCTAGGGAGCTGTTTTTT.

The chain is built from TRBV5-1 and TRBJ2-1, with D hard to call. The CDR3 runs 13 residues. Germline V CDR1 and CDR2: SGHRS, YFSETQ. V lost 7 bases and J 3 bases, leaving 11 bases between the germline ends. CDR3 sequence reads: CASCQESYNEQFF. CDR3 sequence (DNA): TGCGCCAGCTGTCAGGAAAGCTACAATGAGCAGTTCTTC.

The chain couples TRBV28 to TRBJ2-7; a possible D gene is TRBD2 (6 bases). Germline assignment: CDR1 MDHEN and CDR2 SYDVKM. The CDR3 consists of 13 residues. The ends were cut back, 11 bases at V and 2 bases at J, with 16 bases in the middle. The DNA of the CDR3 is TGTGCCTCTGAGCGCGGGGATACCTACGAGCAGTACTTC. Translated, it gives CASERGDTYEQYF.

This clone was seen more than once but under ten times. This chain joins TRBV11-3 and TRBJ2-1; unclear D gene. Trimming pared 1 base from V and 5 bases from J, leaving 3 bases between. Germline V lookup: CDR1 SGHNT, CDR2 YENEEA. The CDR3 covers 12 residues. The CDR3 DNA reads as TGTGCCAGCAGCTTAGCCAACAATGAGCAGTTCTTC. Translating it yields CASSLANNEQFF.

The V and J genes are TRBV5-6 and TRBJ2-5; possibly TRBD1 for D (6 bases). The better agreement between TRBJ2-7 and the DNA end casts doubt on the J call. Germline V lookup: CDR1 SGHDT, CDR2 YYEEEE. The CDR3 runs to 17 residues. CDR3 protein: CASSLERGQGWPYEQYF. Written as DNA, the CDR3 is TGTGCCAGCAGCTTGGAGCGCGGGCAGGGGTGGCCCTACGAGCAGTACTTC.

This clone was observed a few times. The CDR3 nucleotides read TGTGCCAGCAGTTACTCGGGACAGGATAATTCACCCCTCCACTTT. It yields the protein CASSYSGQDNSPLHF. This chain connects TRBV6-6 to TRBJ1-6, with 8 bases matching TRBD1. The length of the CDR3 is 15 residues. Germline V lookup: CDR1 MNHNY, CDR2 SVGAGI (reference sequence). After removal of 0 bases from V and 5 bases from J, the junction contained 0 bases not matched to a gene.

The CDR3, as DNA: TGTGCCAGCAGTGAAGTGGGGGGACGTGGAAACACCATATATTTT. This gives the protein CASSEVGGRGNTIYF. The chain recombines TRBV25-1 with TRBJ1-3; possibly TRBD1 for D (5 bases). The germline CDR1 and CDR2 sequences are MGHDK and SYGVNS. The CDR3 totals 15 residues. V was clipped by 2 bases and J by 3 bases, with 11 bases between them.

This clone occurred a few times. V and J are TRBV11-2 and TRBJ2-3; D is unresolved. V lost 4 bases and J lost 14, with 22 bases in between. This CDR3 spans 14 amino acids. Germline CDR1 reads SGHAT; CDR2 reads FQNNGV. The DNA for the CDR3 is TGTGCCAGCAGCTCTCCCCGCAGTAAACAACGACTGTATTTT. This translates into CASSSPRSKQRLYF.

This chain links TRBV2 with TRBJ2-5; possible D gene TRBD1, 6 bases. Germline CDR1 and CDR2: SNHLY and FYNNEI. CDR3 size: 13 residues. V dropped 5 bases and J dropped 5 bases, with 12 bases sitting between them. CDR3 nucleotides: TGTGCCAGCAGTTGGGACATTTGGGAGACCCAGTACTTC. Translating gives CASSWDIWETQYF.

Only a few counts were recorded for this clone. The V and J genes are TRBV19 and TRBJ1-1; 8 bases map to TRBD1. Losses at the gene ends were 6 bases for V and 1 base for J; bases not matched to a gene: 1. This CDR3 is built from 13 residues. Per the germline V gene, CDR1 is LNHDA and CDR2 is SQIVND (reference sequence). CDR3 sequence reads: CASRGTGNTEAFF. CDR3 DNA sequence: TGTGCCAGTAGGGGGACAGGGAACACTGAAGCTTTCTTT.

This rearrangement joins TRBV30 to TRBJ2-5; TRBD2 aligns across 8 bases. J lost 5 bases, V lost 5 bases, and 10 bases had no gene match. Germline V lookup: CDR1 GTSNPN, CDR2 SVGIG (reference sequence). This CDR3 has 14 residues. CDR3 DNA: TGTGCCTGGGGAGGAGCGGGGGTCAGCGAGACCCAGTACTTC. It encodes CAWGGAGVSETQYF.